The present entry profiles one T cell receptor beta chain with its context. The table lists this clonotype with many counts. The antigen it binds to is not known. Base qualities are not provided; no much larger clone lies one nucleotide away. V lost 5 bases and J lost 5 bases, and the count of bases not matched to a germline gene is 8. As encoded in the germline V gene, CDR1 is SGHTA while CDR2 is FQGNSA. From the cysteine through the phenylalanine, the CDR3 covers 14 amino acids. Solely the CDR3 DNA is kept, with 42 bases framed from the first base. Ophthalmopathy patients were characterized by moderately to severely active disease, a Clinical Activity Score of at least 3, a NOSPECS grade of at least 4, and a disease duration under 3 months. Anyone with other autoimmune diseases, uncontrolled infections, pregnancy or lactation was excluded from the study. Clinical symptoms, serum thyroxine, TRAb, thyroid ultrasound and orbital computed tomography were used for diagnosis. Ficoll-Paque density gradient centrifugation was used to isolate PBMCs from 8.5 to 10 ml of fresh peripheral blood. Total RNA was extracted using Trizol reagent, and RNA quality was checked on an Agilent 2100 Bioanalyzer.

The data are from a study of Graves' ophthalmopathy and Graves' hyperthyroidism (dated by TCRdb to between 2017 and 2018). About the investigation overall: Peripheral blood samples were taken at the time of initial diagnosis, before any treatment was given. To tell Graves' ophthalmopathy apart from Graves' hyperthyroidism, and to predict which patients would progress to ophthalmopathy, the study relied on TCR beta repertoire signatures. In total, approximately 130 blood samples were TCR-sequenced: 43 ophthalmopathy, under 85 hyperthyroidism and about 17 hyperthyroidism-to-ophthalmopathy patients. To explore V-J signatures that separate ophthalmopathy from hyperthyroidism, a discovery set of more than 95 patients was enrolled, consisting of fewer than 45 with ophthalmopathy and about 60 with stable hyperthyroidism. An independent validation cohort was composed of some 19 hyperthyroidism patients and about 17 patients who later progressed from hyperthyroidism to ophthalmopathy. In 6 or 7 hyperthyroidism patients, T-cell repertoires of thyroid tissue and blood were compared. Once sampling was done, hyperthyroidism patients were given methimazole at a starting dose of 30 mg daily, while ophthalmopathy patients were given high-dose intravenous methylprednisolone. For training and testing, the 100 or so patients in the discovery cohort were randomly divided in a 7:3 ratio.

TCR beta CDR3 regions were amplified from RNA transcripts for repertoire sequencing. HTBI primers and the Qiagen OneStep RT-PCR kit were used in a first-round RT-PCR, which was followed by a second-round multiplex PCR, size selection and purification. The libraries underwent paired-end sequencing with 100 bp reads on an Illumina HiSeq2000. As for how the authors treated the data: SOAPnuke was used for read processing, and reads with adapters, uncalled bases, a mean Phred below 15, or no exact constant-primer or identifier match were discarded. High-quality paired reads were merged with COPE v1.2.5. Each unique nucleotide sequence was treated as a clonotype, and MiTCR v1.1 was used to align the clonotypes to the IMGT TRB V, D and J references. Only V-J combinations with frequency above 0.0001 were analysed, covering approximately 99% of repertoires. For each V-J combination, a TCR clonal expansion and chaos score was defined as the ratio of F50 clonal expansion to chaos observed in the TCRdist matrix. Welch's t-statistics and random forest were used to reduce features to about a dozen V-J combinations, which were fed into a naive Bayes classifier. Thyroid-blood repertoire similarity was quantified with the Morisita-Horn index. TCRdb passed the public sequencing reads through fastp at Q25 and MiXCR, retaining productive beta sequences. Every CDR3 protein is listed once, alongside the most common genes and DNA of its rows. The V and J calls were determined by TCRdb, not by the authors. The sample table shows about 180,000 distinct CDR3 sequences, and less than 45% are seen once. Around 5.8% of the sample belongs to the ten largest clones.

Overall study results and their limits: No statistical method was used to predetermine the sample size, and group allocation was not hidden from the investigators. Ophthalmopathy was separated from stable hyperthyroidism by the 13-signature model with more than 85% sensitivity and 81% to 84% specificity in cross-validation and with 80%/75% in the test set. Most expanded thyroid clonotypes with a frequency above 0.001 also appeared in blood, which suggests that blood repertoires may reflect the immune response in the thyroid. In validation, the model predicted ophthalmopathy progression with 55% to 71% sensitivity and around 72% specificity; some 13 predicted patients were CT-confirmed with GO in a median of approximately 6.5 months.

The TCR sequence derives from a middle-aged woman with Graves' ophthalmopathy. Donor details come from another sample of the same person, matched by shared clones. The sample taken for sequencing was peripheral blood. This chain is built from TRBV7-2 and TRBJ2-5; 7 of the junction bases match TRBD1. This receptor has the CDR3 CASSLRQGGETQYF. The nucleotides are TGTGCCAGCAGCCTCAGACAGGGTGGCGAGACCCAGTACTTC.